This is a list of T cell receptor beta chains from one sample in a study of shared T cell receptors in the human thymus. TCRdb's copy holds only in-frame clones and misses some; the assay was immunoSEQ multiplex PCR. The sample carries about 660,000 clones, approximately 87% recorded once. This sample also belongs to another study, concerning human thymus T cells.

The sequenced material came from thymocytes. All receptors come from a boy under three years old with a congenital heart defect. CDR3s include the opening cysteine and the closing phenylalanine or tryptophan. D genes are given only for firm matches. Size tells how often a clone was seen (once, few, many) or the class of an expanded clone, and some rows leave it out.

v_gene: TRBV30; abundance: .; j_gene: TRBJ2-3; d_gene: TRBD2; CDR3nt: TGTGCCTGGAACAGGTCCGCGGGAGCTAGCACAGATACGCAGTATTTT; CDR3aa: CAWNRSAGASTDTQYF
v_gene: TRBV9; abundance: .; j_gene: TRBJ1-5; d_gene: TRBD1; CDR3nt: TGTGCCAGCAGCGGAATGGGGACAGGGAAAAATCAGCCCCAGCATTTT; CDR3aa: CASSGMGTGKNQPQHF
v_gene: TRBV25-1; abundance: .; j_gene: TRBJ2-1; d_gene: .; CDR3nt: TGTGCCAGCAGTGAATCTAGCGCAGACAATGAGCAGTTCTTC; CDR3aa: CASSESSADNEQFF
v_gene: TRBV6-1; abundance: .; j_gene: TRBJ1-4; d_gene: TRBD1; CDR3nt: TGTGCCAGCAGTGAAGCGGACTGTACAGGGGGCCTAACTTCAACTAATGAAAAACTGTTTTTT; CDR3aa: CASSEADCTGGLTSTNEKLFF
v_gene: TRBV10-3; abundance: .; j_gene: TRBJ1-1; d_gene: .; CDR3nt: TGTGCCATCATGAGTGGTGGTAAGAACACTGAAGCTTTCTTT; CDR3aa: CAIMSGGKNTEAFF
v_gene: TRBV4-3; abundance: .; j_gene: TRBJ2-2; d_gene: TRBD2; CDR3nt: TGCGCCAGCAGCCCTACTGGGGGGGACACCGGGGAGCTGTTTTTT; CDR3aa: CASSPTGGDTGELFF
v_gene: TRBV19; abundance: .; j_gene: TRBJ2-3; d_gene: .; CDR3nt: TGTGCCAGTAGCCCCATTCGATGGGGACTCTACCCTTGCACAGATACGCAGTATTTT; CDR3aa: CASSPIRWGLYPCTDTQYF
v_gene: TRBV9; abundance: .; j_gene: TRBJ2-4; d_gene: TRBD2; CDR3nt: TGTGCCAGCAGTGGGACTAGCGATGGCAAAAACATTCAGTACTTC; CDR3aa: CASSGTSDGKNIQYF
v_gene: TRBV19; abundance: once; j_gene: TRBJ2-2; d_gene: TRBD2; CDR3nt: TGTGCCAGTAGTCCACGGACTAGCGGGAGGTCGAACACCGGGGAGCTGTTTTTT; CDR3aa: CASSPRTSGRSNTGELFF
v_gene: TRBV28; abundance: .; j_gene: TRBJ2-5; d_gene: .; CDR3nt: TGTGCCAGCAGTCCGATTATGGGCAGGGTTTCACAAGAGACCCAGTACTTC; CDR3aa: CASSPIMGRVSQETQYF
v_gene: TRBV7-9; abundance: .; j_gene: TRBJ2-7; d_gene: .; CDR3nt: TGTGCCAGCAGCCACTCCTTAGGGAGTGGAAAGCAGTACTTC; CDR3aa: CASSHSLGSGKQYF
v_gene: TRBV5-1; abundance: .; j_gene: TRBJ2-1; d_gene: TRBD2; CDR3nt: TGCGCCAGCAGCTTGGTGACTAGCGGAGACTACAATGAGCAGTTCTTC; CDR3aa: CASSLVTSGDYNEQFF
v_gene: TRBV27; abundance: .; j_gene: TRBJ2-7; d_gene: .; CDR3nt: TGTGCCAGCAGTTCCAGGGAGGCACGAACGTACGAGCAGTACTTC; CDR3aa: CASSSREARTYEQYF
v_gene: TRBV28; abundance: .; j_gene: TRBJ2-5; d_gene: TRBD1; CDR3nt: TGTGCCAGCAAAAGCAACCCTGGGACAGGGCAAGAGACCCAGTACTTC; CDR3aa: CASKSNPGTGQETQYF
v_gene: TRBV7-7; abundance: .; j_gene: TRBJ2-6; d_gene: TRBD1; CDR3nt: TGTGCTAGCAGCCCGGGACAGGGGATGAGTGGGGCCAACGTCCTGACTTTC; CDR3aa: CASSPGQGMSGANVLTF
v_gene: TRBV5-6; abundance: .; j_gene: TRBJ2-5; d_gene: .; CDR3nt: TGTGCCACCCAACAGGGTTACTTCAAAGAGACCCAGTACTTC; CDR3aa: CATQQGYFKETQYF
v_gene: TRBV11-2; abundance: .; j_gene: TRBJ1-3; d_gene: TRBD1; CDR3nt: TGTGCCAGCAGCCGACAGGGGGTATCTGGAAACACCATATATTTT; CDR3aa: CASSRQGVSGNTIYF
v_gene: TRBV29-1; abundance: .; j_gene: TRBJ2-7; d_gene: TRBD1; CDR3nt: TGCAGCGTTTCAGCCCCCGGGACAGGTTTACCCTACGAGCAGTACTTC; CDR3aa: CSVSAPGTGLPYEQYF
v_gene: TRBV30; abundance: .; j_gene: TRBJ2-3; d_gene: .; CDR3nt: TGTGCCTGGAGGCAGTCCCCGGATACGCAGTATTTT; CDR3aa: CAWRQSPDTQYF
v_gene: TRBV7-2; abundance: .; j_gene: TRBJ2-1; d_gene: TRBD2; CDR3nt: TGTGCCAGCAGCTTAGCCGGGACTAGCGACTACAATGAGCAGTTCTTC; CDR3aa: CASSLAGTSDYNEQFF
v_gene: TRBV28; abundance: .; j_gene: TRBJ2-7; d_gene: TRBD1; CDR3nt: TGTGCCAGCAGTAACTCCTTGACAGGGGGCGAGCAGTACTTC; CDR3aa: CASSNSLTGGEQYF
v_gene: TRBV2; abundance: .; j_gene: TRBJ2-5; d_gene: TRBD2; CDR3nt: TGTGCCAGCAGTGAAAGGCTCCTAGCGGGAATAGAGACCCAGTACTTC; CDR3aa: CASSERLLAGIETQYF
v_gene: TRBV9; abundance: .; j_gene: TRBJ1-1; d_gene: TRBD1; CDR3nt: TGTGCTATAAGGACAGGGAAGACCTTGAATGAAGCTTTCTTT; CDR3aa: CAIRTGKTLNEAFF
v_gene: TRBV5-4; abundance: .; j_gene: TRBJ2-1; d_gene: TRBD2; CDR3nt: TGTGCCAGCAGCTGGACTAGCGGGAGTTGGGACAATGAGCAGTTCTTC; CDR3aa: CASSWTSGSWDNEQFF
v_gene: TRBV28; abundance: .; j_gene: TRBJ1-5; d_gene: TRBD1; CDR3nt: TGTGCCAGCAGACCCGGGACAGGGGTCTATAGCAATCAGCCCCAGCATTTT; CDR3aa: CASRPGTGVYSNQPQHF
v_gene: TRBV2; abundance: once; j_gene: TRBJ1-2; d_gene: .; CDR3nt: TGTGCCAGCAGTGTAACAGTGGGAGTATATGGCTACACCTTC; CDR3aa: CASSVTVGVYGYTF
v_gene: TRBV28; abundance: .; j_gene: TRBJ2-7; d_gene: .; CDR3nt: TGTGCCAGCAGAAACGGGACTTATGCCTACGAGCAGTACTTC; CDR3aa: CASRNGTYAYEQYF
v_gene: TRBV5-8; abundance: .; j_gene: TRBJ2-7; d_gene: TRBD2; CDR3nt: TGTGCCAGCAGCCGCCGACTAGCGGGGACCTACGAGCAGTACTTC; CDR3aa: CASSRRLAGTYEQYF
v_gene: TRBV15; abundance: .; j_gene: TRBJ2-3; d_gene: TRBD2; CDR3nt: TGTGCCACCAGCAGAGACGCCGGGGAGGGCCACACAGATACGCAGTATTTT; CDR3aa: CATSRDAGEGHTDTQYF
v_gene: TRBV28; abundance: .; j_gene: TRBJ1-5; d_gene: TRBD1; CDR3nt: TGTGCCAGCAGTCAACCGGGACAGTGGAGCAATCAGCCCCAGCATTTT; CDR3aa: CASSQPGQWSNQPQHF